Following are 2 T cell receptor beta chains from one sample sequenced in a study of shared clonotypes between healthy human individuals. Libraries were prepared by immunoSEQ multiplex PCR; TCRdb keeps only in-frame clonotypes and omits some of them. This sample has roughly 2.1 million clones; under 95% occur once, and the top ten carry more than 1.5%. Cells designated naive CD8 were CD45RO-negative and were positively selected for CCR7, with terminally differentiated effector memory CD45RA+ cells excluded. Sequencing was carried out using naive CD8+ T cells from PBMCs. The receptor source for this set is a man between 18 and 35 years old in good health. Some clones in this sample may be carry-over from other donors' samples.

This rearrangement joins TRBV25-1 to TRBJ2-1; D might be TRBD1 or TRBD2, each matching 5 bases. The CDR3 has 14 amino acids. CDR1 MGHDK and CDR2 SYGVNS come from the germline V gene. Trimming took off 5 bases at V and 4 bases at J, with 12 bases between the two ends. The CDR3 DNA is TGTGCCAGCAGTCCCCCTTGGGGGTACAATGAGCAGTTCTTC. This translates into CASSPPWGYNEQFF.

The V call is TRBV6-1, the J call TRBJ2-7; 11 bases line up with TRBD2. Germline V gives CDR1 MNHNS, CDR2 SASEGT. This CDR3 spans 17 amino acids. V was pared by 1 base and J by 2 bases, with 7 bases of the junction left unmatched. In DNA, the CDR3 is TGTGCCAGCAGTGAAGAGGGGTCACTAGCGGGAGCCTACGAGCAGTACTTC. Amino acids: CASSEEGSLAGAYEQYF.